Below are 23 T cell receptor beta chains sequenced from a single sample in a study of identical twins. TCRdb passed the 5' RACE reads through MiXCR, listing each CDR3 protein once. The sample carries some 710,000 distinct CDR3 sequences, 5.5% to 7.5% recorded once. Sequencing used naive T cells sorted from blood. Source of these receptors: a man between 18 and 35 years old in good health.

The table lists this clonotype with many counts. This rearrangement joins TRBV15 to TRBJ1-5; D is perhaps TRBD1 (6 bases). CDR1 and CDR2 from the germline V gene are LNHNV and YYDKDF (reference sequence). The V and J ends lost 1 base and 6 bases respectively, with 10 bases between them. The CDR3 has 14 residues. CDR3 sequence (DNA): TGTGCCACCAGCAGAGCCAGGACAGCTCAGCCCCAGCATTTT. As protein: CATSRARTAQPQHF.

This clonotype was counted ten times or more. The J gene is TRBJ2-1, the V gene TRBV10-3; 9 nucleotides line up with TRBD1. This CDR3 spans 14 amino acids. Trimming cost V 0 bases and J 8 bases; bases outside gene matches: 2. CDR1 and CDR2 (germline): ENHRY, SYGVKD. CDR3 amino acids: CAISESRTGDEQFF. CDR3 nucleotides: TGTGCCATCAGTGAGTCGAGGACAGGGGATGAGCAGTTCTTC.

This clonotype was counted only a few times. The chain uses TRBV29-1 and TRBJ2-2; a weak D match, TRBD1 (6 bases). V lost 2 bases and J 5 bases, leaving 12 bases between the germline ends. This CDR3 spans 14 amino acids. Germline CDR1 reads SQVTM; CDR2 reads ANQGSEA. The CDR3: CSVEQGFLTGELFF. The CDR3 DNA is TGCAGCGTTGAACAGGGGTTCTTGACCGGGGAGCTGTTTTTT.

This clonotype has only a few counts. The chain joins TRBV20-1 to TRBJ1-2; D is unclear. Deletions cut 1 base from V and 2 bases from J, with 8 bases between. From germline, CDR1 is DFQATT and CDR2 SNEGSKA (reference sequence). The CDR3 extends over 13 amino acids. This chain's CDR3 is CSARAGSNYGYTF. The CDR3 DNA is TGCAGTGCTAGAGCTGGCAGCAACTATGGCTACACCTTC.

The table lists this clonotype with a few counts. This sequence joins TRBV5-1 and TRBJ2-1, with 11 positions matching TRBD2. CDR3 length: 18 amino acids. V shed 0 bases, J shed 0 bases, and the junction held 5 bases outside the gene matches. Germline CDR1 and CDR2: SGHRS and YFSETQ. CDR3 loop: CASSLGLAGRYSYNEQFF. CDR3 in DNA: TGCGCCAGCAGCTTGGGACTAGCGGGACGTTACTCCTACAATGAGCAGTTCTTC.

Many counts were recorded for this clonotype. This CDR3 reads CSGASGRPQETQYF. Here the CDR3 DNA reads TGCAGCGGGGCTAGCGGGAGGCCCCAAGAGACCCAGTACTTC. The chain carries TRBV29-1 and TRBJ2-5; TRBD2 matches 11 bases. The V gene end was trimmed by 7 bases and the J gene end by 1 base; junction bases not matched to a gene: 5. The length of the CDR3 is 14 residues. Germline V gene sequence: CDR1 SQVTM, CDR2 ANQGSEA.

As concerns this clonotype: Sequence at one end of the junction differs from germline and may be a read error. The chain employs TRBV12-3 or TRBV12-4 and TRBJ1-1; maybe TRBD1 (6 bases). The CDR3 runs 12 residues. The CDR3 protein is CASSGQNAEAFF. CDR3 coding DNA: TGTGCCAGCAGCGGACAGAACGCTGAAGCTTTCTTT.

In this sample, this clonotype turned up many times. V gene TRBV12-3 or TRBV12-4 combines with J gene TRBJ2-2, with D tentatively TRBD1 (5 bases). This CDR3 is 16 amino acids long. Trimming stripped 1 base from V and 6 bases from J, with 15 bases between. The CDR3 reads CASSLVGQGRPGELFF. The DNA for the CDR3 is TGTGCCAGCAGTTTAGTGGGGCAGGGTCGGCCCGGGGAGCTGTTTTTT.

Ten or more counts support this clonotype. The V gene is TRBV20-1, the J gene TRBJ2-2, with 8 bases that match TRBD1. CDR3 length equals 15 residues. The V and J ends lost 0 bases and 1 base, in that order; junction bases with no gene match: 1. CDR1 is DFQATT, CDR2 SNEGSKA, per germline (reference sequence). For the CDR3, the DNA is TGCAGTGCTAGAGACGGACAGGGGAACACCGGGGAGCTGTTTTTT. Translating it yields CSARDGQGNTGELFF.

In this sample, this clonotype turned up many times. This chain uses TRBV29-1 with TRBJ2-7; D is unresolved. CDR3 length: 13 amino acids. In germline, CDR1 is SQVTM, CDR2 ANQGSEA. With 4 bases removed from V and 2 bases from J, the gap between germline ends came to 12 bases. The CDR3, as DNA: TGCAGCGTTGTGGTAGGGTCTCCCTACGAGCAGTACTTC. As protein: CSVVVGSPYEQYF.

This clonotype was seen only a few times. The chain combines TRBV6-5 with TRBJ2-1; 7 bases match TRBD2. Unmatched junction bases numbered 10, after V lost 0 bases and J lost 8 bases. Germline CDR1 is MNHEY and CDR2 is SVGAGI. CDR3 length: 16 residues. The CDR3 sequence is CASSYSWGGVADEQFF. Here the CDR3 DNA reads TGTGCCAGCAGTTACTCTTGGGGGGGAGTAGCGGATGAGCAGTTCTTC.

This clonotype has only a few counts. The chain couples TRBV5-1 to TRBJ2-1, with TRBD2 matching 11 bases. CDR1 and CDR2 (germline): SGHRS, YFSETQ. The CDR3 has 17 residues. J was trimmed by 7 bases and V by 2 bases; bases with no gene match: 11. CDR3 sequence: CASSLGGGASGRNEQFF. For the CDR3, the DNA is TGCGCCAGCAGCTTAGGCGGCGGGGCTAGCGGGAGGAATGAGCAGTTCTTC.

This clonotype was seen repeatedly, ten times or more. The chain combines TRBV29-1 with TRBJ1-2; D uncertain. Trimming left V 6 bases short and J 5 bases short, with 22 bases between. In germline, CDR1 is SQVTM, CDR2 ANQGSEA. This CDR3 contains 15 residues. CDR3 protein: CSVQTDAPEGYGYTF. CDR3 sequence (DNA): TGCAGCGTGCAAACCGACGCCCCTGAAGGGTATGGCTACACCTTC.

V and J are TRBV6-5 and TRBJ2-3; 9 nucleotides line up with TRBD2. The CDR3 is 17 amino acids. V shed 2 bases, J shed 2 bases, and the junction held 8 bases outside the gene matches. Germline values: CDR1 MNHEY, CDR2 SVGAGI. The DNA for the CDR3 is TGTGCCAGCAGTTACAACCAGCGGGAGGCCCTCACAGATACGCAGTATTTT. This codes for CASSYNQREALTDTQYF.

This clonotype has a handful of counts. J is TRBJ2-1 and V is TRBV9; 10 bases are a match to TRBD2. This CDR3 region has 17 residues. Germline V gives CDR1 SGDLS, CDR2 YYNGEE. Trimming cost V 5 bases and J 8 bases; bases outside gene matches: 16. The CDR3, as DNA: TGTGCCAGCAGAGACCTAGCGGGAGAAAGGGTTTGGGATGAGCAGTTCTTC. Its protein product is CASRDLAGERVWDEQFF.

The chain is built from TRBV10-3 and TRBJ2-2; 11 positions agree with TRBD2. The CDR3 is 16 residues long. V gave up 6 bases and J gave up 6 bases; unmatched junction bases: 9. Germline CDR1 and CDR2: ENHRY and SYGVKD. CDR3 DNA sequence: TGTGCCATCAGCCTTGGACTAGCGGGCCTCTCCGGGGAGCTGTTTTTT. Translated, it gives CAISLGLAGLSGELFF.

The V gene is TRBV24-1, the J gene TRBJ2-7, with 10 bases identical to TRBD1. Germline values: CDR1 KGHDR, CDR2 SFDVKD. The V and J ends lost 11 bases and 5 bases, in that order; junction bases with no gene match: 8. The CDR3 consists of 13 residues. Written as DNA, the CDR3 is TGTGCCATCGGGACAGGGGTGAATCACGAGCAGTACTTC. Its translation: CAIGTGVNHEQYF.

Concerning this clonotype: A junction end diverges from the germline sequence, so it may reflect a read error. V and J are TRBV9 and TRBJ1-4; maybe TRBD1 (5 bases). The CDR3 runs to 14 residues. Per the germline V gene, CDR1 is SGDLS and CDR2 is YYNGEE. The CDR3 spells CASSVGTTREKLYF. The CDR3 DNA follows: TGTGCCAGCAGCGTAGGGACAACCCGAGAAAAACTGTATTTT.

This clonotype was detected ten times or more. The V and J genes are TRBV6-6 and TRBJ2-5; no firm D call. The CDR3 length is 13 residues. Germline V gene data show CDR1 as MNHNY and CDR2 as SVGAGI (reference sequence). V gave up 7 bases and J gave up 5 bases, with 14 bases separating them. The DNA for the CDR3 is TGTGCCAGCATCCCCGAGAGATGGGAGACCCAGTACTTC. Its protein product is CASIPERWETQYF.

Comment on this clonotype: A much more abundant neighbour one base away suggests this may be a read error. The chain combines TRBV2 with TRBJ2-7; no definite D call. Germline lookup yields CDR1 SNHLY and CDR2 FYNNEI. This CDR3 spans 13 amino acids. The V end lost 4 bases, the J end lost 8 bases, and 15 bases lay between the germline ends. The CDR3 protein is CASSGSGRPKQYF. CDR3 DNA: TGTGCCAGCAGTGGGTCAGGCCGTCCCAAGCAGTACTTC.

In this sample, this clonotype turned up many times. V and J are TRBV12-3 or TRBV12-4 and TRBJ2-2, with D possibly being TRBD1 (5 bases). With 6 bases removed from V and 8 bases from J, the gap between germline ends came to 13 bases. The CDR3 sequence is 13 residues long. The CDR3 bases are TGTGCCAGCAGACAGGTTCCGACGGGGGAGCTGTTTTTT. It yields the protein CASRQVPTGELFF.

This clonotype came up many times. This chain connects TRBV28 to TRBJ1-6; no clear D. The V gene lost 3 bases and the J gene lost 6 bases, with 3 bases spanning the gap. Germline V lookup: CDR1 MDHEN, CDR2 SYDVKM. This CDR3 comprises 12 residues. The chain's CDR3 is CASSLTNSPLHF. The CDR3 DNA is TGTGCCAGCAGTTTGACTAATTCACCCCTCCACTTT.

This clonotype has a count of ten or more. This chain uses TRBV6-5 with TRBJ2-5; D is undetermined. Per germline, CDR1 MNHEY and CDR2 SVGAGI. The CDR3 length is 15 residues. Trimming removed 0 bases from V and 5 bases from J, with 13 bases in between. The CDR3, as DNA: TGTGCCAGCAGTTACTCCCTCCCTCAATCGGAGACCCAGTACTTC. As protein: CASSYSLPQSETQYF.